This TCR beta chain was sequenced during a study of graft-versus-host responses after intestinal transplantation. Germline V gives CDR1 SGHVS, CDR2 FQNEAQ. The CDR3 has 14 residues. Trimming pared 5 bases from V and 3 bases from J, leaving 11 bases between. Clones were sequenced by immunoSEQ multiplex PCR, and TCRdb holds only the in-frame ones, with some missing. The sample yields approximately 7,000 clones, approximately 90% seen once. Specimen: PBMCs, collected approximately 80 days after transplant. The TCR originated in a human patient who received an intestinal transplant, so some T cells may come from the graft donor. V gene TRBV7-8 combines with J gene TRBJ2-1, with D possibly called TRBD1 or TRBD2 (7 bases each). CDR3 sequence reads: CASSQGEGYNEQFF. Here the CDR3 DNA reads TGTGCCAGCAGCCAGGGGGAGGGCTACAATGAGCAGTTCTTC.